One sample yielded the 23 T cell receptor beta chains listed below, sequenced in a study of OX40 agonist ivuxolimab in advanced cancers. The data were produced by immunoSEQ multiplex PCR, yet TCRdb's version contains in-frame clones alone and is incomplete. The profile covers about 80,000 clones, with 87% appearing a single time and 6.2% taken by the ten largest. The specimen comprised CD4+ or CD8+ T cells sorted from blood, sampled in a trial of the OX40 agonist ivuxolimab. The receptors shown here come from an adult with an advanced solid tumor such as melanoma, head and neck, liver or kidney cancer.

Worth noting for this clone: The junction departs from germline at one end; a sequencing error may be responsible. The chain is built from TRBV5-1 and TRBJ1-4; the D gene is possibly TRBD1 (5 bases). The length of the CDR3 is 12 residues. Germline V gene sequence: CDR1 SGHRS, CDR2 YFSETQ. CDR3 nucleotide sequence: TGCGCCAGCAGCTGGGGGGGTTCACCTCCGGTTTTT. As protein: CASSWGGSPPVF.

This chain uses TRBV19 with TRBJ2-6; D perhaps matches TRBD1 (6 bases). Germline CDR1 and CDR2: LNHDA and SQIVND (reference sequence). Trimming removed 0 bases at V and 0 bases at J, with 12 bases between. The length of the CDR3 is 18 residues. CDR3 DNA sequence: TGTGCCAGTAGTATAGATCGGCAGGGGTCCTCTGGGGCCAACGTCCTGACTTTC. Translating it yields CASSIDRQGSSGANVLTF. The full variable domain, completed using reference TRBV19 and TRBJ2-6, is DGGITQSPKYLFRKEGQNVTLSCEQNLNHDAMYWYRQDPGQGLRLIYYSQIVNDFQKGDIAEGYSVSREKKESFPLTVTSAQKNPTAFYLCASSIDRQGSSGANVLTFGAGSRLTVL.

This clone occurred a few times. This chain connects TRBV6-6 to TRBJ2-1; 9 nucleotides align to TRBD2. The V gene end was trimmed by 5 bases and the J gene end by 8 bases; junction bases not matched to a gene: 4. The CDR3 totals 13 residues. The germline CDR1 and CDR2 sequences are MNHNY and SVGAGI (reference sequence). CDR3 residues: CASSPRGGDEQFF. Written as DNA, the CDR3 is TGTGCCAGCAGTCCCCGCGGGGGGGATGAGCAGTTCTTC.

The V call is TRBV19, the J call TRBJ1-4; D remains ambiguous. CDR1 is LNHDA, CDR2 SQIVND, per germline (reference sequence). V was cut by 5 bases and J by 0 bases, with 10 bases left in between. The CDR3 length is 15 residues. CDR3 nucleotides: TGTGCCAGTAGTCCTAACCGGGCAACTAATGAAAAACTGTTTTTT. The encoded protein is CASSPNRATNEKLFF.

The chain has TRBV19 and TRBJ2-7; D is unclear. This CDR3 is built from 13 residues. CDR1 is LNHDA, CDR2 SQIVND, per germline (reference sequence). Trimming shortened V by 3 bases and J by 3 bases, and 9 bases separated the two germline ends. CDR3 nucleotide sequence: TGTGCCAGTAGTATCCCCGGGTTCTACGAGCAGTACTTC. Residues: CASSIPGFYEQYF.

The rearrangement uses TRBV7-9 and TRBJ2-3; TRBD2 aligns across 10 bases. The trim removed 0 bases at V and 1 base at J, leaving 7 bases unmatched. The CDR3 is made up of 18 amino acids. Looked up from germline, CDR1 is SEHNR and CDR2 is FQNEAQ (reference sequence). CDR3: CASSLASGGAQGTDTQYF. The CDR3 DNA reads TGTGCCAGCAGCTTAGCCAGCGGGGGGGCTCAGGGCACAGATACGCAGTATTTT. Filled out from reference TRBV7-9 and TRBJ2-3, the complete variable domain reads DTGVSQNPRHKITKRGQNVTFRCDPISEHNRLYWYRQTLGQGPEFLTYFQNEAQLEKSRLLSDRFSAERPKGSFSTLEIQRTEQGDSAMYLCASSLASGGAQGTDTQYFGPGTRLTVL.

CDR3 sequence (DNA): TGCGCCAGCAGCCAAGATCAAGGCACCTACAATGAGCAGTTCTTC. Encoded protein: CASSQDQGTYNEQFF. The chain recombines TRBV4-3 with TRBJ2-1; no clear D gene. CDR1 and CDR2 (germline): LGHNA, YSLEER. This CDR3 is built from 15 residues. The V gene lost 0 bases and the J gene lost 2 bases, with 8 bases spanning the gap.

CDR3 sequence: CASSWRTGGNNEQFF. The CDR3 coding sequence is TGTGCCAGCAGTTGGCGGACAGGGGGAAACAATGAGCAGTTCTTC. V and J are TRBV5-4 and TRBJ2-1, with 10 bases identical to TRBD1. CDR1 SGHNT and CDR2 YYREEE come from the germline V gene (reference sequence). The CDR3 has 15 residues. The ends lost 5 bases at V and 5 bases at J; junction bases unmatched: 7.

The V and J genes are TRBV4-2 and TRBJ1-4, with D perhaps matching TRBD1 (5 bases). Trimming stripped 3 bases from V and 2 bases from J, with 10 bases between. Germline CDR1 is LGHNA and CDR2 is YNFKEQ. The CDR3 consists of 15 residues. CDR3 residues: CASSQEWGTNEKLFF. DNA of the CDR3: TGTGCCAGCAGCCAGGAGTGGGGGACTAATGAAAAACTGTTTTTT.

The CDR3 loop reads CASSLLSGRAYEQYF. The CDR3 DNA sequence: TGTGCCAGCAGTTTACTTAGCGGGAGGGCCTACGAGCAGTACTTC. This chain connects TRBV28 to TRBJ2-7, with TRBD2 matching 11 bases. This CDR3 comprises 15 residues. Germline V gives CDR1 MDHEN, CDR2 SYDVKM. V lost 2 bases and J lost 2; bases outside the gene matches: 2.

The chain recombines TRBV4-1 with TRBJ2-1, with D perhaps TRBD2 (5 bases). This CDR3 region has 16 residues. V was cut by 0 bases and J by 0 bases, with 9 bases left in between. Germline V gene sequence: CDR1 MGHRA, CDR2 YSYEKL. The CDR3 here is CASSQDWSGSYNEQFF. The CDR3 nucleotides read TGCGCCAGCAGCCAAGATTGGAGCGGCTCCTACAATGAGCAGTTCTTC.

This chain uses TRBV4-1 with TRBJ2-3; D is unclear. V dropped 0 bases and J dropped 8 bases, with 12 bases sitting between them. Germline CDR1 MGHRA, CDR2 YSYEKL. The CDR3 extends over 14 amino acids. CDR3 region: CASSQDLILGTQYF. For the CDR3, the DNA is TGCGCCAGCAGCCAAGATCTTATACTGGGTACGCAGTATTTT.

The J gene is TRBJ1-1, the V gene TRBV5-4; tentative D call: TRBD1 (6 bases). V was pared by 4 bases and J by 1 base, with 20 bases between. CDR3 size: 17 residues. Germline assignment: CDR1 SGHNT and CDR2 YYREEE (reference sequence). The CDR3 reads CASSPLRGAKGNTEAFF. In DNA form, the CDR3 reads TGTGCCAGCAGCCCGCTAAGGGGGGCGAAGGGGAACACTGAAGCTTTCTTT.

The chain combines TRBV9 with TRBJ2-3; D possibly corresponds to TRBD1 (7 bases). V dropped 1 base and J dropped 4 bases, with 13 bases sitting between them. CDR3 length equals 15 residues. Germline V lookup: CDR1 SGDLS, CDR2 YYNGEE. The CDR3 DNA sequence: TGTGCCAGCAGCGTAACGACAGGGAGGTCAGATACGCAGTATTTT. Its protein product is CASSVTTGRSDTQYF. Using reference TRBV9 and TRBJ2-3 for the parts outside the CDR3, the full variable domain is DSGVTQTPKHLITATGQRVTLRCSPRSGDLSVYWYQQSLDQGLQFLIQYYNGEERAKGNILERFSAQQFPDLHSELNLSSLELGDSALYFCASSVTTGRSDTQYFGPGTRLTVL.

V usage is TRBV18 and J usage is TRBJ2-6; 8 positions agree with TRBD1. CDR1 is KGHSH, CDR2 LQKENI, per germline. Trimming cost V 4 bases and J 4 bases; bases outside gene matches: 15. The CDR3 totals 19 residues. CDR3 residues: CASSRKGDRIGAGANVLTF. The CDR3 nucleotides are TGTGCCAGCTCACGCAAGGGGGACAGGATTGGGGCAGGGGCCAACGTCCTGACTTTC.

The chain has TRBV5-6 and TRBJ2-3; TRBD1 matches at 10 bases. The V and J ends lost 6 bases and 7 bases, in that order; junction bases with no gene match: 5. The CDR3 has 13 amino acids. Germline V CDR1 and CDR2: SGHDT, YYEEEE. CDR3 DNA sequence: TGTGCCAGCACGACAGGGGGCGAGAATACGCAGTATTTT. This translates into CASTTGGENTQYF.

The chain links TRBV5-1 to TRBJ2-4; 9 nucleotides match TRBD1. Germline loops: CDR1 SGHRS, CDR2 YFSETQ. After removal of 7 bases from V and 8 bases from J, the junction contained 1 base not matched to a gene. CDR3 length equals 11 residues. The DNA of the CDR3 is TGCGCCAGCCGGGACAGGGACATTCAGTACTTC. As protein: CASRDRDIQYF. The entire variable domain, with the rest obtained from reference TRBV5-1 and TRBJ2-4, is as follows: KAGVTQTPRYLIKTRGQQVTLSCSPISGHRSVSWYQQTPGQGLQFLFEYFSETQRNKGNFPGRFSGRQFSNSRSEMNVSTLELGDSALYLCASRDRDIQYFGAGTRLSVL.

The chain couples TRBV5-1 to TRBJ1-2; no reliable D call. The V gene lost 0 bases and the J gene lost 4 bases, with 13 bases spanning the gap. The CDR3 extends over 15 amino acids. The germline gives CDR1 SGHRS, CDR2 YFSETQ. CDR3 coding DNA: TGCGCCAGCAGCTTGGCGGAGGGAGGGAGCTATGGCTACACCTTC. Protein: CASSLAEGGSYGYTF.

The chain has TRBV11-3 and TRBJ2-1; no firm D call. The V and J ends lost 1 base and 3 bases respectively, with 10 bases between them. CDR1 is SGHNT, CDR2 YENEEA, per germline. CDR3 length: 15 residues. CDR3 sequence reads: CASSLGSVLYNEQFF. Written as DNA, the CDR3 is TGTGCCAGCAGCTTAGGTAGTGTTCTCTACAATGAGCAGTTCTTC.

A single count supports this clone. This sequence joins TRBV6-4 and TRBJ2-1; 10 bases align to TRBD1. The CDR3 length is 14 residues. V dropped 6 bases and J dropped 6; count of bases not matched to a gene: 5. Germline values: CDR1 MRHNA, CDR2 SNTAGT. The CDR3: CASRRDRGGNEQFF. Written as DNA, the CDR3 is TGTGCCAGCAGACGGGACAGGGGTGGCAATGAGCAGTTCTTC.

The V gene is TRBV19, the J gene TRBJ2-7; no firm D call. The CDR3 runs to 16 residues. The germline CDR1 and CDR2 sequences are LNHDA and SQIVND (reference sequence). V lost 3 bases, J lost 2 bases, and 17 bases lay in between. The CDR3 is CASSMGGAARTYEQYF. The CDR3 DNA is TGTGCCAGTAGTATGGGCGGAGCAGCCAGGACCTACGAGCAGTACTTC.

This clone was observed a single time. The chain couples TRBV5-6 to TRBJ1-4; the D is unclear. Trimming left V 0 bases short and J 4 bases short, with 7 bases between. Germline V CDR1 and CDR2: SGHDT, YYEEEE. There are 14 residues in the CDR3. The CDR3 DNA reads as TGTGCCAGCAGCTTGGCGTCCTATAATGAAAAACTGTTTTTT. Translation: CASSLASYNEKLFF.

V gene TRBV5-6 combines with J gene TRBJ1-5; no reliable D call. V lost 0 bases to trimming and J lost 5 bases, with 12 bases between them. The length of the CDR3 is 15 residues. Germline lookup yields CDR1 SGHDT and CDR2 YYEEEE. The CDR3 DNA reads as TGTGCCAGCAGCTTGGGGGTGGGGTTTTATCAGCCCCAGCATTTT. Amino acid sequence: CASSLGVGFYQPQHF.